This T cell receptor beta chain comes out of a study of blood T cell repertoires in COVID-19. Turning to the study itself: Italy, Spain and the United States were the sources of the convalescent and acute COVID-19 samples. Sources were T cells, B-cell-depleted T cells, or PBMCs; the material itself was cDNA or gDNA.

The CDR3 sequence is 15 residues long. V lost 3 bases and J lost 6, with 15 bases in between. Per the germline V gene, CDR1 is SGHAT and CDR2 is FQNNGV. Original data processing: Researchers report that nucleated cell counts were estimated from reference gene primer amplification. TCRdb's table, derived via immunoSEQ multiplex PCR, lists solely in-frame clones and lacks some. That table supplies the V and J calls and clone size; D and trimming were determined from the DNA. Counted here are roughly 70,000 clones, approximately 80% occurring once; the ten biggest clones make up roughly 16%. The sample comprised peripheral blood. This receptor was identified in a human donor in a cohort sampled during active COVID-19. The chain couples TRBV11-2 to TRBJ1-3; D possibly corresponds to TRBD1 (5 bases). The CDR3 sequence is CASSFDGARVNTIYF. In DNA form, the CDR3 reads TGTGCCAGCAGCTTCGATGGGGCCAGGGTAAACACCATATATTTT.